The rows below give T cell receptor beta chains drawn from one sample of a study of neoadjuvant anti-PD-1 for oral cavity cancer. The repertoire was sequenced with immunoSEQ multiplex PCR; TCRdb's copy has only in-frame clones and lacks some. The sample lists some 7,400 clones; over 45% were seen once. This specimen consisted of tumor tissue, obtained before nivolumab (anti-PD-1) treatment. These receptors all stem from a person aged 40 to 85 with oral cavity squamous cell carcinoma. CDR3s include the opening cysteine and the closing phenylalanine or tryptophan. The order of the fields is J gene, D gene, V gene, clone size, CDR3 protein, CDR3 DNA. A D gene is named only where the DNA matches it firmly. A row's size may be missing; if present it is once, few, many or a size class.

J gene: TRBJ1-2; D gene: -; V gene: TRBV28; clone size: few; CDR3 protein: CASRAGGSNYGYTF; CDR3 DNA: TGTGCCAGCAGGGCCGGGGGAAGTAACTATGGCTACACCTTC
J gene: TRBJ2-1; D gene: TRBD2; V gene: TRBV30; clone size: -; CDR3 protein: CAWSRGLAGGNEQFF; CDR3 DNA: TGTGCCTGGAGCCGAGGGCTAGCGGGAGGTAATGAGCAGTTCTTC
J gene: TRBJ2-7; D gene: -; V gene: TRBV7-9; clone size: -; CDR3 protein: CASSSRDLPYEQYF; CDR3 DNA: TGTGCCAGCAGCTCCCGGGACCTCCCGTACGAGCAGTACTTC
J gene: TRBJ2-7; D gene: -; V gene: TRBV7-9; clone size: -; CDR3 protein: CASSRRDWTYEQYF; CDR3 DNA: TGTGCCAGCAGCAGAAGGGACTGGACGTACGAGCAGTACTTC
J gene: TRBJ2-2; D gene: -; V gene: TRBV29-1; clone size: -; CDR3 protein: CSAQGISRFGELFF; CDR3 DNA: TGCAGCGCTCAGGGTATTTCCAGGTTCGGGGAGCTGTTTTTT
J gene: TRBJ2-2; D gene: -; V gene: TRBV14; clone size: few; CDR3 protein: CASSQAGELFF; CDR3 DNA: TGTGCCAGCAGCCAAGCCGGGGAGCTGTTTTTT
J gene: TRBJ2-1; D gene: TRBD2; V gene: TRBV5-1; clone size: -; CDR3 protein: CASSILGAGDVDEQFF; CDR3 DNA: TGCGCCAGCAGCATCCTAGGGGCGGGAGACGTAGATGAGCAGTTCTTC
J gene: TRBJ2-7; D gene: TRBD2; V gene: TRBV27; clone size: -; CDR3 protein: CADILADYEQYF; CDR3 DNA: TGTGCCGATATACTAGCGGACTACGAGCAGTACTTC
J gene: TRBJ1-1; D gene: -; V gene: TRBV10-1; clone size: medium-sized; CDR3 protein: CASSTQGDTEAFF; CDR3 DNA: TGCGCCAGCAGTACACAGGGAGACACTGAAGCTTTCTTT
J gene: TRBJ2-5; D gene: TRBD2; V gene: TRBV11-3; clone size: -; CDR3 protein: CASSFKGLRGETQYF; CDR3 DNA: TGTGCCAGCAGCTTTAAAGGCTTGCGGGGGGAGACCCAGTACTTC
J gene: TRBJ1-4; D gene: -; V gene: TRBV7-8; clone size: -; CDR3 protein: CASSLHGGYTNGARNEKLFF; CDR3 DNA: TGTGCCAGCAGCTTACACGGCGGATACACAAACGGAGCCCGTAATGAAAAACTGTTTTTT
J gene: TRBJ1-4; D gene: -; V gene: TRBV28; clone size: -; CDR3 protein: CASSNTRNEKLFF; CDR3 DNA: TGTGCCAGCAGTAACACGAGGAACGAAAAACTGTTTTTT
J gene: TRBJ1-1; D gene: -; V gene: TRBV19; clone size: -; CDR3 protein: CASSRAGQQQEAFF; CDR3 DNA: TGTGCCAGTAGTAGAGCCGGACAGCAACAAGAAGCTTTCTTT
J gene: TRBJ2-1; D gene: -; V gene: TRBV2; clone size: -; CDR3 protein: CASSTDLSSYNEQFF; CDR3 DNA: TGTGCCAGCAGTACCGATTTGAGCTCCTACAATGAGCAGTTCTTC
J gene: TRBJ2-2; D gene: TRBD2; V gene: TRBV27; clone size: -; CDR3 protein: CASSLGLAGLGELFF; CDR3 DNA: TGTGCCAGCAGTTTGGGACTAGCGGGACTTGGGGAGCTGTTTTTT
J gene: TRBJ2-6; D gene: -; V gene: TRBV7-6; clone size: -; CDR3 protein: CASSLAERGGSGANVLTF; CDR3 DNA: TGTGCCAGCAGCTTAGCGGAGAGGGGGGGCTCTGGGGCCAACGTCCTGACTTTC
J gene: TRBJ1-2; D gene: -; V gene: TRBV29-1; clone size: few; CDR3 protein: CSVTGPLGGYTF; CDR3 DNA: TGCAGCGTGACAGGTCCCTTAGGTGGCTACACCTTC
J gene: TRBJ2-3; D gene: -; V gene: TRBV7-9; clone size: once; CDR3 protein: CASSQPSDTQYF; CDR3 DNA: TGTGCCAGCAGCCAACCGTCGGATACGCAGTATTTT
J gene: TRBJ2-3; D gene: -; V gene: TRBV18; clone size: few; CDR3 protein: CASSSTQAGDTQYF; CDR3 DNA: TGTGCCAGCTCATCCACCCAGGCCGGGGATACGCAGTATTTT
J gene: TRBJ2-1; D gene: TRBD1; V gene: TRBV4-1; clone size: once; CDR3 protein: CASSQGYGQGEVEQFF; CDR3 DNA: TGCGCCAGCAGCCAAGGTTATGGACAGGGGGAGGTTGAGCAGTTCTTC
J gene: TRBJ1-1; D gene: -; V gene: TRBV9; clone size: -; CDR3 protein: CASSAGTHGTEAFF; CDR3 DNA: TGTGCCAGCAGCGCCGGGACACACGGCACTGAAGCTTTCTTT
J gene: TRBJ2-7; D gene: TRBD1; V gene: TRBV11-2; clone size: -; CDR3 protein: CASSFDLGQAISYEQYF; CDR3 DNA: TGTGCCAGCAGCTTCGACCTCGGACAGGCAATCTCCTACGAGCAGTACTTC
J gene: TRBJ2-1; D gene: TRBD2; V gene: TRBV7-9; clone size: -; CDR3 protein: CASSNRPGLAGYNEQFF; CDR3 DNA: TGTGCCAGCAGCAACCGGCCCGGACTAGCGGGGTACAATGAGCAGTTCTTC
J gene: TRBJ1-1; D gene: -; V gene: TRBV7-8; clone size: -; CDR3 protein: CASSQNTEAFF; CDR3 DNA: TGTGCCAGCAGCCAGAACACTGAAGCTTTCTTT
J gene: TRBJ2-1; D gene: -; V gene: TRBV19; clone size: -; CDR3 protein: CASSIDLPGYNEQFF; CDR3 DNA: TGTGCCAGTAGTATAGATCTCCCCGGGTACAATGAGCAGTTCTTC
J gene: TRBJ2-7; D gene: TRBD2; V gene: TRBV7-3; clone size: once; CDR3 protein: CASSSGLAGDEQYF; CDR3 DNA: TGTGCCAGCAGCTCCGGACTAGCGGGAGACGAGCAGTACTTC
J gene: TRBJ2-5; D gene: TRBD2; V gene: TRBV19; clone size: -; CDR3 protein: CASSTRLAGGWETQYF; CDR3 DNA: TGTGCCAGTAGTACCCGACTAGCGGGAGGTTGGGAGACCCAGTACTTC
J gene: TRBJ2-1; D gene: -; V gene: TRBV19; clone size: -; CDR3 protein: CASSIVQSREQFF; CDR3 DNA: TGTGCCAGTAGTATAGTCCAAAGTCGCGAGCAGTTCTTC
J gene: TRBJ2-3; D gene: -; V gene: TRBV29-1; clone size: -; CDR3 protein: CSVGGGQASSTDTQYF; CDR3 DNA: TGCAGCGTTGGGGGAGGACAGGCGTCTAGCACAGATACGCAGTATTTT
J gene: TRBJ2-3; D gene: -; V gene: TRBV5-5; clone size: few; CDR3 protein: CASSLQLGDSDTQYF; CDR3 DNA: TGTGCCAGCAGCTTGCAATTAGGCGACTCAGATACGCAGTATTTT
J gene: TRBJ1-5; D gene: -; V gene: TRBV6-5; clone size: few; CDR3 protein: CASSPGRRSPQHF; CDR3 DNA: TGTGCCAGCAGCCCCGGACGTCGGTCGCCCCAGCATTTT
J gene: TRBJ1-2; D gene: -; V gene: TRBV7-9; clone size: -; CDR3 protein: CASSYGQNDGYTF; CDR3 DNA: TGTGCCAGCAGCTACGGACAGAATGATGGCTACACCTTC
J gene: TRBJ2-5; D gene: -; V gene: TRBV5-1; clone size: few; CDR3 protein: CASSSRQASGETQYF; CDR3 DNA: TGCGCCAGCAGCTCACGACAGGCTTCCGGGGAGACCCAGTACTTC
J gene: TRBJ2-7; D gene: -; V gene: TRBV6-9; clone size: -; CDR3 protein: CASSYSGERGEQYF; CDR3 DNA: TGTGCCAGCAGTTACTCAGGGGAGAGGGGCGAGCAGTACTTC
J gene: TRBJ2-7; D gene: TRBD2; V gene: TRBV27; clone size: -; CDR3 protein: CASSGTSGRALSSYEQYF; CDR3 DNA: TGTGCCAGCTCCGGGACTAGCGGGAGGGCCCTGAGCTCCTACGAGCAGTACTTC
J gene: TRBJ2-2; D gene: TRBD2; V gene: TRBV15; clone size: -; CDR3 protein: CATSRGSGTPNTGELFF; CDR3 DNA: TGTGCCACCAGCAGGGGGAGCGGGACCCCGAACACCGGGGAGCTGTTTTTT
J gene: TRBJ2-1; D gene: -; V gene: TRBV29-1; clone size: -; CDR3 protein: CSARTGRQFF; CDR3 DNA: TGCAGCGCCCGGACCGGAAGGCAGTTCTTC
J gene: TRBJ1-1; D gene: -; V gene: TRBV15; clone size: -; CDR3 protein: CATSRQANTEAFF; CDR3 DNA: TGTGCCACCAGTCGACAGGCGAACACTGAAGCTTTCTTT
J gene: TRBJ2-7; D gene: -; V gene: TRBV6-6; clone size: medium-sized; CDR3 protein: CASRGSPNYEQYF; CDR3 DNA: TGTGCCAGCCGCGGGTCGCCTAACTACGAGCAGTACTTC
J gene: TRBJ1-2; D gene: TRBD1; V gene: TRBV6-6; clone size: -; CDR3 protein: CASSRDRGHGYTF; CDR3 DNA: TGTGCCAGCAGCCGCGACAGGGGACATGGCTACACCTTC
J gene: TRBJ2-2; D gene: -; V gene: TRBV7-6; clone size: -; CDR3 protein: CASSLPDTLTGELFF; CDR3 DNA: TGTGCCAGCAGCTTACCGGACACGCTCACCGGGGAGCTGTTTTTT
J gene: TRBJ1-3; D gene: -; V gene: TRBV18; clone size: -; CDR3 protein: CASSPQNSGNTIYF; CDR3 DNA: TGTGCCAGCTCACCTCAGAACTCTGGAAACACCATATATTTT
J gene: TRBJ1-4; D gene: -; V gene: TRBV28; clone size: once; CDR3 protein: CATHWGRTTEKLFF; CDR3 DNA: TGTGCCACCCACTGGGGCAGGACTACTGAAAAACTGTTTTTT
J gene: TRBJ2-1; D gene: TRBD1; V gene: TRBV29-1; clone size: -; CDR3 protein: CSSRGSSYNEQFF; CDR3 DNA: TGCAGCTCCAGGGGGAGCTCCTACAATGAGCAGTTCTTC
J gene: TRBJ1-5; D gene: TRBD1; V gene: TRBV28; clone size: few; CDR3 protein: CATWGQGNQPQHF; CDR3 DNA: TGTGCCACCTGGGGACAGGGGAATCAGCCCCAGCATTTT
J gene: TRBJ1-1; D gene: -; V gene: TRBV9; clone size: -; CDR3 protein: CASSVGGGRTEAFF; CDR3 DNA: TGTGCCAGCAGCGTAGGAGGAGGGAGGACTGAAGCTTTCTTT
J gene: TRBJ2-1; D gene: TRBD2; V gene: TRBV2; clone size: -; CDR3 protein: CASSTPGLAATSLNEQFF; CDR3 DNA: TGTGCCAGCAGTACCCCGGGACTAGCGGCTACGTCTCTCAATGAGCAGTTCTTC
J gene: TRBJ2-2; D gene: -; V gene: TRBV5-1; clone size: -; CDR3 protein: CASSLEDPYTGELFF; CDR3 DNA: TGCGCCAGCAGCTTGGAGGACCCTTACACCGGGGAGCTGTTTTTT
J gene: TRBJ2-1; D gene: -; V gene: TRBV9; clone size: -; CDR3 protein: CASSARDRIYNEQFF; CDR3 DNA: TGTGCCAGCAGCGCTCGGGATAGAATCTACAATGAGCAGTTCTTC
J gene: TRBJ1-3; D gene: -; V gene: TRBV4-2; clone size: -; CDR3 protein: CASSQDGWGGTNTIYF; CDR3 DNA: TGTGCCAGCAGCCAAGATGGGTGGGGAGGGACGAACACCATATATTTT
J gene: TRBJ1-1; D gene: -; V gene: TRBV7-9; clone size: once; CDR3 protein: CASRPSIENTEAFF; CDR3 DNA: TGTGCCAGCAGGCCCTCTATAGAGAACACTGAAGCTTTCTTT
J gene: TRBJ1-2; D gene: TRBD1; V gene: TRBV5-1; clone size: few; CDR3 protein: CASSLGDRGGGYTF; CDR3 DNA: TGCGCCAGCAGCTTGGGAGACAGGGGCGGTGGCTACACCTTC
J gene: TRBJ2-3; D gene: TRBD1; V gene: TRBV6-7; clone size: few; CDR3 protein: CASTLMGQGTDTQYF; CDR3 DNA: TGTGCCAGCACCCTAATGGGACAGGGAACAGATACGCAGTATTTT